Below are 3 T cell receptor beta chains sequenced from a single sample in a study of blood T cell repertoires in COVID-19. Clones were sequenced by immunoSEQ multiplex PCR, and TCRdb holds only the in-frame ones, with some missing. The sample records about 280,000 clones, approximately 89% being singletons. Sequenced input: PBMCs or T cells enriched from blood (not recorded which). These receptors were collected from a woman aged 55-70 years who had recovered from COVID-19.

Points on this clone: The sample holds other DNA sequences that translate to the same CDR3. The genes are TRBV5-1 and TRBJ2-7; tentative D call: TRBD2 (5 bases). Per the germline V gene, CDR1 is SGHRS and CDR2 is YFSETQ. The CDR3 consists of 15 residues. Trimming left V 0 bases short and J 4 bases short, with 14 bases between. CDR3 in DNA: TGCGCCAGCAGCTTGGCTCCCCCCCCGGGGTACGAGCAGTACTTC. It codes for CASSLAPPPGYEQYF.

This clone has only one observation. The genes are TRBV4-2 and TRBJ2-1, with TRBD2 matching over 9 bases. The CDR3 spans 17 residues. With V trimmed by 1 base and J by 3 bases, 7 bases remained unmatched. The germline V gene encodes CDR1 LGHNA and CDR2 YNFKEQ. CDR3: CASSQGGASGVYNEQFF. The CDR3 DNA is TGTGCCAGCAGCCAAGGTGGAGCTAGCGGGGTCTACAATGAGCAGTTCTTC.

V and J are TRBV25-1 and TRBJ1-4; D remains ambiguous. The ends were cut back, 3 bases at V and 8 bases at J, with 16 bases in the middle. CDR1 is MGHDK, CDR2 SYGVNS, per germline. The CDR3 spans 15 residues. The CDR3 protein is CASSEQRGSLEKLFF. In DNA, the CDR3 is TGTGCCAGCAGTGAGCAGCGTGGGTCTTTGGAAAAACTGTTTTTT.